This T cell receptor beta chain was captured in a study of cytomegalovirus exposure and HLA in healthy donors. PCR employed 60 Vbeta and 13 Jbeta primers. TCRdb keeps only in-frame clones here, not all; method: immunoSEQ multiplex PCR. The sample has 150,000 to 200,000 clones; around 77% are singletons. Per germline, CDR1 MDHEN and CDR2 SYDVKM. Trimming took off 1 base at V and 9 bases at J, with 22 bases between the two ends. The CDR3 runs 17 residues. Study-level results: Sequencing depth roughly uniform across donors was assumed in presence/absence analyses. Altogether, 150 or so TCR beta chains were recorded as cytomegalovirus-associated.

This clone was counted a few times. Its target is not known. The sequence came from a female donor in good health and CMV-seronegative. The sequenced sample consisted of PBMCs. The genes are TRBV28 and TRBJ1-3, with unresolved D. In DNA, the CDR3 is TGTGCCAGCAGTTTATTTACGGCAGCCACTGGGGAGACCACCATATATTTT. Its protein product is CASSLFTAATGETTIYF.